The clone carrying this TCR beta chain was observed at least ten times. This sample stems from a study of neurological immune-mediated disorders. The cDNA was produced through 5'RACE with 10-nucleotide random UMIs. Each CDR3 protein gets one entry after TCRdb re-called the 5' RACE reads with MiXCR. The data contain around 29,000 distinct CDR3 sequences, around 6% of them singletons. The J segment lost 3 bases and the V segment lost 9 bases, leaving 9 bases of the junction unmatched. CDR1 and CDR2 (germline): KGHDR, SFDVKD. CDR3 length: 15 amino acids. Source material: CD4+ T cells from blood. The genes are TRBV24-1 and TRBJ2-4, with 8 bases fitting TRBD1. This TCR came from a woman between 50 and 59 years old in good health. CDR3 in DNA: TGTGCCACCTCAGACAGGGGAGGTGGCAAAAACATTCAGTACTTC. It encodes CATSDRGGGKNIQYF.